This passage covers 6 T cell receptor beta chains from one sample sequenced in a study of blood T cell repertoires in COVID-19. This table comes from immunoSEQ multiplex PCR, and its TCRdb copy is limited to in-frame clones, with some not included. This sample carries about 110,000 clones, about four fifths of them seen once, and the ten largest clones take around 15%. The source material was peripheral blood. Receptors were obtained from an older woman with acute or convalescent COVID-19.

The CDR3 is CASSAGQAGSETQYF. In DNA, the CDR3 is TGCGCCAGCAGCGCCGGACAGGCAGGTAGCGAGACCCAGTACTTC. This chain links TRBV5-1 with TRBJ2-5; 7 bases line up with TRBD1. CDR3 length equals 15 residues. V lost 4 bases and J lost 5; bases outside the gene matches: 11. Germline CDR1 reads SGHRS; CDR2 reads YFSETQ.

This clone was detected once. This rearrangement joins TRBV2 to TRBJ1-2; weak D call: TRBD1 (6 bases). V shed 4 bases and J shed 7 bases, with 13 bases lying between them. In germline, CDR1 is SNHLY, CDR2 FYNNEI. CDR3 length: 13 amino acids. The CDR3 sequence: CASSVSQGSGYTF. DNA of the CDR3: TGTGCCAGCAGTGTTTCACAGGGTTCTGGCTACACCTTC.

This sequence joins TRBV5-1 and TRBJ1-5; no clear D. The CDR3 sequence is 13 residues long. Germline assignment: CDR1 SGHRS and CDR2 YFSETQ. V lost 4 bases and J 6 bases, leaving 11 bases between the germline ends. CDR3 residues: CASSLTEGQPQHF. The CDR3 DNA is TGCGCCAGCAGCCTTACGGAGGGTCAGCCCCAGCATTTT.

The V gene is TRBV6-5, the J gene TRBJ2-1; the D is unclear. Per germline, CDR1 MNHEY and CDR2 SVGAGI. This CDR3 spans 13 amino acids. V lost 10 bases and J 0 bases, leaving 10 bases between the germline ends. The CDR3 here is CATQENSYNEQFF. Written as DNA, the CDR3 is TGTGCCACCCAGGAAAACTCCTACAATGAGCAGTTCTTC.

The chain uses TRBV4-2 and TRBJ2-5, with 9 positions matching TRBD2. Trimming cost V 4 bases and J 1 base; bases outside gene matches: 10. The CDR3 has 17 amino acids. Germline V lookup: CDR1 LGHNA, CDR2 YNFKEQ. This CDR3 is CASSPLGSGGSQETQYF. The CDR3 coding sequence is TGTGCCAGCAGCCCACTGGGGAGCGGGGGGTCCCAAGAGACCCAGTACTTC.

The J gene is TRBJ2-7, the V gene TRBV19, with TRBD1 matching over 11 bases. The CDR3 consists of 16 residues. The J segment lost 3 bases and the V segment lost 1 base, leaving 5 bases of the junction unmatched. Germline lookup yields CDR1 LNHDA and CDR2 SQIVND (reference sequence). The CDR3 loop reads CASSIAGTGGFYEQYF. DNA for the CDR3: TGTGCCAGTAGTATAGCAGGGACAGGGGGATTCTACGAGCAGTACTTC.